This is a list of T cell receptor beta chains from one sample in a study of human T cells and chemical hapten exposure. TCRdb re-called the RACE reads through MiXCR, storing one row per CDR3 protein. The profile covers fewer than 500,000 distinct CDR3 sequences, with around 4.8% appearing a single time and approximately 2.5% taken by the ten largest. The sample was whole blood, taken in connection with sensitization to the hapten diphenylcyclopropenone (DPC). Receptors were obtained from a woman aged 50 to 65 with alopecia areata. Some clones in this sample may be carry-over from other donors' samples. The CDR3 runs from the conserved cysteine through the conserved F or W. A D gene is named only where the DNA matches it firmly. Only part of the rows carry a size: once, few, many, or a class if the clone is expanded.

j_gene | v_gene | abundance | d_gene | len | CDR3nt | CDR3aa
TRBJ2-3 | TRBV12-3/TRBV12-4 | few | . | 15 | TGTGCCAGCAGCCGCGACAAGTACCTCACAGATACGCAGTATTTT | CASSRDKYLTDTQYF
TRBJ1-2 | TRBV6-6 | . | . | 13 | TGTGCCAGCAGCAACGGGGGGCAGGATGGCTACACCTTC | CASSNGGQDGYTF
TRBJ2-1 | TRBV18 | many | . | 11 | TGTGCCAGCTCCTTCGCGGATGAGCAGTTCTTC | CASSFADEQFF
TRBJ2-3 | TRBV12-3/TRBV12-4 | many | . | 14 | TGTGCCAGCAGTTCCCTCTACAGGGTCGATACGCAGTATTTT | CASSSLYRVDTQYF
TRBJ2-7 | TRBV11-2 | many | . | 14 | TGTGCCAGCAGCAGCCAACCGGGCCCTGCGGAGGAGTACTTC | CASSSQPGPAEEYF
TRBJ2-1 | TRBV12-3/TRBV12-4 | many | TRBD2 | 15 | TGTGCCAGCAGTTTTGGAGCGGGAGGGACCAATGAGCAGTTCTTC | CASSFGAGGTNEQFF
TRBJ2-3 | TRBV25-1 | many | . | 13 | TGTGCCAGCAGTAGGGAATTGGCAGATACGCAGTATTTT | CASSRELADTQYF
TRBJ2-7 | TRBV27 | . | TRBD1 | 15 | TGTGCCAGCAGTTTATCGACAGGGAGAACCTACGAGCAGTACTTC | CASSLSTGRTYEQYF
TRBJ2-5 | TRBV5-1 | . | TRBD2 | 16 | TGCGCCAGCAGCTCGGGACTAGCGGGGATATCAGAGACCCAGTACTTC | CASSSGLAGISETQYF
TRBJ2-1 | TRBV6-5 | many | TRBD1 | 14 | TGTGCCAGCAGCTCTCGACAGGGCCTCGGGGAGCAGTTCTTC | CASSSRQGLGEQFF
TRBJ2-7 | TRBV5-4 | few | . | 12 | TGTGCCAGCAGCTCGGACCTCTCCGAGCAGTACTTC | CASSSDLSEQYF
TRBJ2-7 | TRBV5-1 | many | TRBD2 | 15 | TGCGCCAGCAGCTTAGGCGGGAGGGCCGGGGACGAGCAGTACTTC | CASSLGGRAGDEQYF
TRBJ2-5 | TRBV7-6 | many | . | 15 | TGTGCCAGCAGACAAACACTGGAGGGCCAGGAGACCCAGTACTTC | CASRQTLEGQETQYF
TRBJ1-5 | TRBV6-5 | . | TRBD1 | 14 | TGTGCCAGCAGTCCAGGGGGCGCGGGGCAGCCCCAGCATTTT | CASSPGGAGQPQHF
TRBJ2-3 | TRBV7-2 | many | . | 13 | TGTGCCAGCAGCCCTTCTGCTACGGGTACGCAGTATTTT | CASSPSATGTQYF
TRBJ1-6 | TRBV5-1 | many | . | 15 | TGCGCCAGCAGCTTGGACGCAGGCCCTAGATCACCCCTCCACTTT | CASSLDAGPRSPLHF
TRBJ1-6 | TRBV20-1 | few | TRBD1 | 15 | TGCAGTGCTTCCACAGGGGTCTCCTATAATTCACCCCTCCACTTT | CSASTGVSYNSPLHF
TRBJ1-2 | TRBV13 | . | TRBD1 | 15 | TGTGCCAGCAGCTCCGGGACAGGGAAATCGGGAGGCTACACCTTC | CASSSGTGKSGGYTF
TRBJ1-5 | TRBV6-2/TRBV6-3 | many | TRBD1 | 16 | TGTGCCAGCAGTTACTCACAGGGGTCATGGAATCAGCCCCAGCATTTT | CASSYSQGSWNQPQHF
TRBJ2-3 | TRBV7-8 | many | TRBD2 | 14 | TGTGCCGTTAAGACTAGCGGGGCCACAGATACGCAGTATTTT | CAVKTSGATDTQYF
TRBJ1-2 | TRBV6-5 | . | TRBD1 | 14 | TGTGCCAGCAGTGAGACAGGGATTTACTATGGCTACACCTTC | CASSETGIYYGYTF
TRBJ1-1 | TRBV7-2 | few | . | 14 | TGTGCCAGCAGCCAAACTGCAGGGAGCACTGAAGCTTTCTTT | CASSQTAGSTEAFF
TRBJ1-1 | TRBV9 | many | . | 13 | TGTGCCAGCAGCGTAGAAGCGGGAGGTGAAGCTTTCTTT | CASSVEAGGEAFF
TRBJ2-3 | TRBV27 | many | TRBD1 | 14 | TGTGCCAGCAGCCCCCTGGACAGGACAGATACGCAGTATTTT | CASSPLDRTDTQYF
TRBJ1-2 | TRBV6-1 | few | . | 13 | TGTGCCAGCAGTGAAGTACAGAACTATGGCTACACCTTC | CASSEVQNYGYTF
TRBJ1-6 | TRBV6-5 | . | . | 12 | TGTGCCAGCAGTTACGGGAATTCACCCCTCCACTTT | CASSYGNSPLHF
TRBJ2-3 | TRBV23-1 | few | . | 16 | TGCGCCAGCAGTCAATCCCAGGGCCAGGAGGCAGATACGCAGTATTTT | CASSQSQGQEADTQYF
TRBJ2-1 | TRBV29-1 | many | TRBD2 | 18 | TGCAGCGTAATCTATATAGGACTAGCGGGTTATAACTACAATGAGCAGTTCTTC | CSVIYIGLAGYNYNEQFF
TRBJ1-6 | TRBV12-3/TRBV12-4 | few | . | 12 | TGTGCCAGCAGCCGCGAGAGGGGACCCCTCCACTTT | CASSRERGPLHF
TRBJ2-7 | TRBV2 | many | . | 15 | TGTGCCAGCAGTGAACTCCTGGACAACTCCTACGAGCAGTACTTC | CASSELLDNSYEQYF
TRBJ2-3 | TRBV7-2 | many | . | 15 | TGTGCCAGCAGCCCCACAGCCGGGACCACAGATACGCAGTATTTT | CASSPTAGTTDTQYF